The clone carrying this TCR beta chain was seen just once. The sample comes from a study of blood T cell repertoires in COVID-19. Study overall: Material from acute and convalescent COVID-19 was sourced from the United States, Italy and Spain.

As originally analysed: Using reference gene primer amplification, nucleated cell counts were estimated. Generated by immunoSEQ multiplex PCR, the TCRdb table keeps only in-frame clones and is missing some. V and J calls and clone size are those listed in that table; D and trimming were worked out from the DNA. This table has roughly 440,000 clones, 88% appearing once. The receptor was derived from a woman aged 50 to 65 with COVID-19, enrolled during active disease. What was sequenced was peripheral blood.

CDR3 coding DNA: TGTGCCAGCAGTTACGCTTCCCCGGGAAGGACTGAAGCTTTCTTT. It encodes CASSYASPGRTEAFF. The chain uses TRBV6-5 and TRBJ1-1; D remains unclear. Between the trimmed V and J ends, which lost 2 bases and 5 bases, there was a span of 15 bases. In germline, CDR1 is MNHEY, CDR2 SVGAGI. The CDR3 is 15 amino acids.